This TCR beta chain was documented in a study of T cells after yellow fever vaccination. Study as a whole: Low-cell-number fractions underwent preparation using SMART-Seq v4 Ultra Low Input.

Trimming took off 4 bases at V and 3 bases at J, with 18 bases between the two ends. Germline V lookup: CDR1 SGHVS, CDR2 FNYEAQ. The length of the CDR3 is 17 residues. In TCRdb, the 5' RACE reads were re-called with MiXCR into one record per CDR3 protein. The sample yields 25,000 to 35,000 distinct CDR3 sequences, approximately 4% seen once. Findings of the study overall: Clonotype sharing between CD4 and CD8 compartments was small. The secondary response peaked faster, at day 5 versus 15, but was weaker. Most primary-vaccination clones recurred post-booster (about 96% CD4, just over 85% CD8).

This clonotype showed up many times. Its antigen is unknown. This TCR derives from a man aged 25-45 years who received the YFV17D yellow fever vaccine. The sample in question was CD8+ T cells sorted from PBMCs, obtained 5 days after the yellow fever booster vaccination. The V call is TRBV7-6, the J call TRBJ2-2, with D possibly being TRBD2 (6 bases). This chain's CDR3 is CASSSTPSGTYTGELFF. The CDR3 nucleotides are TGTGCCAGCAGCTCCACCCCCTCCGGGACTTACACCGGGGAGCTGTTTTTT.